This is a list of T cell receptor beta chains from one sample in a study of T-cell reconstitution after alpha-beta-depleted transplantation in children. TCRdb re-analysed the PCR reads in MiXCR, keeping a single row per CDR3 protein. The data hold 440,000 or so distinct CDR3 sequences, with approximately 41% observed a single time. The sequenced sample was PBMCs, obtained before TCRalphabeta/CD19-depleted stem cell transplant. These receptors came from a girl aged 2 to 9 with aplastic anemia, due to receive a stem cell transplant. The CDR3 runs from the conserved cysteine through the conserved F or W. Fields, in order: D gene, V gene, J gene, clone size, CDR3 DNA, CDR3 protein. The D gene is left open where the match is weak. The listing skips clone size in some rows; elsewhere it reads once, few, many or a size class.

.	TRBV2	TRBJ2-5	few	TGTGCCAGCAGTGGGAACAGCCAAGAGACCCAGTACTTC	CASSGNSQETQYF
TRBD1	TRBV7-9	TRBJ2-7	few	TGTGCCAGCAGCCAGGGGGAGCAACCCTACGAGCAGTACTTC	CASSQGEQPYEQYF
TRBD1	TRBV28	TRBJ1-2	.	TGTGCCAGCTCAGGACAGGGGAACTTTAACTATGGCTACACCTTC	CASSGQGNFNYGYTF
.	TRBV20-1	TRBJ1-2	.	TGCAGTGCTACCGACCCGGAGCGGGGCTACACCTTC	CSATDPERGYTF
TRBD2	TRBV11-2	TRBJ2-5	.	TGTGCCAGCAGCTTATGGGCCCCGGGACTAGCGGGAGTTAACCAAGAGACCCAGTACTTC	CASSLWAPGLAGVNQETQYF
.	TRBV18	TRBJ2-2	many	TGTGCCAGCTCACCAGGTGCGACGGGCAACACCGGGGAGCTGTTTTTT	CASSPGATGNTGELFF
.	TRBV7-9	TRBJ2-7	many	TGTGCCAGCAGCTCCCCGGGGCGGCCGCCCTTTGGGGACTACGAGCAGTACTTC	CASSSPGRPPFGDYEQYF
TRBD1	TRBV20-1	TRBJ1-1	few	TGCAGTGCTAGGAGGTCAGGGGGGGAAACTGAAGCTTTCTTT	CSARRSGGETEAFF
TRBD1	TRBV5-1	TRBJ1-5	.	TGCGCCAGCAGCTTTACAGGGGGCAAGCAGCCCCAGCATTTT	CASSFTGGKQPQHF
TRBD1	TRBV3-1	TRBJ2-7	many	TGTGCCAGCAGCCCAGACAGGGAGTTTTCCTACGAGCAGTACTTC	CASSPDREFSYEQYF
TRBD1	TRBV5-1	TRBJ2-2	few	TGCGCCAGCAGCGCGGGACAGGCGAACACCGGGGAGCTGTTTTTT	CASSAGQANTGELFF
.	TRBV20-1	TRBJ1-1	.	TGCAGTGCTCCTATCAGGGGATTGGGGAACACTGAAGCTTTCTTT	CSAPIRGLGNTEAFF
.	TRBV20-1	TRBJ2-5	many	TGCAGTGCGACGGGTCTCCAAGAGACCCAGTACTTC	CSATGLQETQYF
.	TRBV27	TRBJ2-7	.	TGTGCCAGCAGTCCCGTCAGAAGGGCAAGCTCCTACGAGCAGTACTTC	CASSPVRRASSYEQYF
.	TRBV12-5	TRBJ2-3	many	TGTGCTAGTCAACCGGGTACGGCAGATACGCAGTATTTT	CASQPGTADTQYF
.	TRBV5-1	TRBJ1-1	.	TGCGCCAGCAGCTTGTCCTCGAGCACTGAAGCTTTCTTT	CASSLSSSTEAFF
.	TRBV5-6	TRBJ2-1	.	TGTGCCAGCAGCTTAGGTGGGTCCAATGAGCAGTTCTTC	CASSLGGSNEQFF
.	TRBV6-6	TRBJ2-7	few	TGTGCCAGCAGTCGACCAGACCGCTACGAGCAGTACTTC	CASSRPDRYEQYF
.	TRBV9	TRBJ2-7	once	TGTGCCAGCAGCGTAAGTACAGCTTACGAGCAGTACTTC	CASSVSTAYEQYF
TRBD1	TRBV5-5	TRBJ1-3	.	TGTGCCAGCAGCTACTACCGGGACAGGGGCTCTGGAAACACCATATATTTT	CASSYYRDRGSGNTIYF
.	TRBV20-1	TRBJ2-5	few	TGCAGTGCGGCAGGCCAAGAGACCCAGTACTTC	CSAAGQETQYF
TRBD1	TRBV5-1	TRBJ1-1	.	TGCGCCAGCAGCGCCACGGGACAGATCACTGAAGCTTTCTTT	CASSATGQITEAFF
.	TRBV29-1	TRBJ2-3	.	TGCAGCGTTGACCCCGGGACAGATACGCAGTATTTT	CSVDPGTDTQYF
TRBD1	TRBV7-6	TRBJ2-4	once	TGTGCCAGCAGCTTAGGAGGGGGCCACCAAAACATTCAGTACTTC	CASSLGGGHQNIQYF
.	TRBV5-1	TRBJ2-7	many	TGCGCCAGCAGCTTGTCCGGCAGTCTCTACGAGCAGTACTTC	CASSLSGSLYEQYF
.	TRBV5-1	TRBJ2-2	many	TGTGCCAGCAGCTTAGGGGGACTGAACACCGGGGAGCTGTTTTTT	CASSLGGLNTGELFF
.	TRBV28	TRBJ2-7	.	TGTGCCAGCAGTTTCCGGACAGCTCACGAGCAGTACTTC	CASSFRTAHEQYF
.	TRBV7-2	TRBJ2-7	.	TGTGCCAGCAGCTCCACTTTCGGCTTCGCTAATCCCTACGAGCAGTACTTC	CASSSTFGFANPYEQYF
.	TRBV7-6	TRBJ2-2	few	TGTGCCAGCAGTCGATACCCCGGGGAGCTGTTTTTT	CASSRYPGELFF
TRBD1	TRBV12-3/TRBV12-4	TRBJ1-5	few	TGTGCCAGCAGTCCTACAGGGGGCTGGCAGCCCCAGCATTTT	CASSPTGGWQPQHF
TRBD2	TRBV11-3	TRBJ2-1	.	TGTGCCAGCAGGTCCGGGACTAGCGGTCGCAATGAGCAGTTCTTC	CASRSGTSGRNEQFF
.	TRBV25-1	TRBJ2-1	few	TGTGCCAGCAGTACCGGCGGTAGAGGGGGCAATGAGCAGTTCTTC	CASSTGGRGGNEQFF
.	TRBV18	TRBJ1-5	.	TGTGCCAGCTCACCAATCTCCAGGGGTTCGAGCAATCAGCCCCAGCATTTT	CASSPISRGSSNQPQHF
TRBD2	TRBV20-1	TRBJ2-5	many	TGCAGTGCCCCTAGCGGGGCCCAGGAGACCCAGTACTTC	CSAPSGAQETQYF
TRBD2	TRBV20-1	TRBJ2-1	.	TGCAGTGCTAGTCCTAGCGGGGGACTCAGCTCCTACAATGAGCAGTTCTTC	CSASPSGGLSSYNEQFF
.	TRBV27	TRBJ2-3	.	TGTGCCAGCAGTCCCTTCGGGTTGGATACGCAGTATTTT	CASSPFGLDTQYF
.	TRBV5-1	TRBJ2-7	.	TGCGCCAGCAGCTTGGGAGCGGCGGGCGAGCAGTACTTC	CASSLGAAGEQYF
.	TRBV30	TRBJ2-2	few	TGTGCCTGGAGGAAAGGCGGGACGGGCACCGGGGAGCTGTTTTTT	CAWRKGGTGTGELFF
TRBD1	TRBV7-9	TRBJ1-2	.	TGTGCCAGCAGCGCGGGGACAGACTATGGCTACACCTTC	CASSAGTDYGYTF
TRBD2	TRBV7-2	TRBJ2-1	.	TGTGCCAGCAGCCCCAGACTAGCGGGAGGGAGGCACAATGAGCAGTTCTTC	CASSPRLAGGRHNEQFF
.	TRBV7-2	TRBJ2-2	.	TGTGCCAGCAGCCCCCTGGTTCGCCCGGGGACCGGGGAGCTGTTTTTT	CASSPLVRPGTGELFF